Each of the 24 T cell receptor beta chains below was sequenced from the same sample in a study of T cell repertoires in cytomegalovirus infection. TCRdb ran MiXCR on the reads and lists one entry per CDR3 protein. The table includes approximately 250,000 distinct CDR3 sequences, 22% detected once. The specimen sequenced was CD8+ T cells from PBMCs. The source of these receptors is a human donor in good health (CMV status not recorded). Some clones in this sample may be carry-over from other donors' samples.

CDR3 in amino acids: CASSPDFGLAVETQYF. The CDR3 DNA follows: TGTGCCAGCAGTCCAGATTTTGGACTAGCGGTGGAGACCCAGTACTTC. The chain joins TRBV27 to TRBJ2-5, with 10 bases that match TRBD2. The trim removed 5 bases at V and 5 bases at J, leaving 11 bases unmatched. CDR1 and CDR2 from the germline V gene are MNHEY and SMNVEV (reference sequence). This CDR3 comprises 16 residues.

This sequence joins TRBV20-1 and TRBJ2-7; D perhaps matches TRBD2 (5 bases). This CDR3 contains 13 residues. V was trimmed by 1 base and J by 3 bases, leaving 10 bases between them. Germline V gene data show CDR1 as DFQATT and CDR2 as SNEGSKA (reference sequence). Here the CDR3 reads CSARAGEGYEQYF. For the CDR3, the DNA is TGCAGTGCTAGAGCCGGCGAGGGCTACGAGCAGTACTTC.

V and J are TRBV9 and TRBJ1-5; possibly TRBD1 for D (5 bases). The CDR3 has 14 residues. The germline V gene has CDR1 SGDLS and CDR2 YYNGEE. V lost 0 bases and J lost 2, with 6 bases in between. The CDR3 sequence is CASSVGGGNQPQHF. In nucleotides, the CDR3 is TGTGCCAGCAGCGTAGGAGGGGGCAATCAGCCCCAGCATTTT.

The rearrangement uses TRBV20-1 and TRBJ2-2, with TRBD2 matching over 13 bases. Trimming took 6 bases from V and 5 from J; bases not matched to a gene: 9. The CDR3 spans 16 residues. The germline CDR1 and CDR2 sequences are DFQATT and SNEGSKA (reference sequence). Written as DNA, the CDR3 is TGCAGTGCCTGGAAACTAGCGGGGGGGGAAACCGGGGAGCTGTTTTTT. Its protein product is CSAWKLAGGETGELFF.

This clonotype was detected ten times or more. The V call is TRBV7-8, the J call TRBJ2-1, with D unclear. Germline V gives CDR1 SGHVS, CDR2 FQNEAQ. Trimming took 4 bases from V and 8 from J, leaving 12 bases between them. This CDR3 comprises 13 residues. CDR3 DNA sequence: TGTGCCAGCAGCTCCGTGTCCGGAGATGAGCAGTTCTTC. As protein: CASSSVSGDEQFF.

This clonotype showed up just a few times. The chain recombines TRBV6-2 or TRBV6-3 with TRBJ2-7; the match to TRBD2 covers 9 bases. After removal of 0 bases from V and 5 bases from J, the junction contained 8 bases not matched to a gene. This CDR3 has 16 residues. Germline V gene lookup returns CDR1 MNHEY and CDR2 SVGEGT. The CDR3 region has the DNA TGTGCCAGCAGTTACTCCACAGCGGGGGGCGCCGACGAGCAGTACTTC. Protein product: CASSYSTAGGADEQYF.

V usage is TRBV13 and J usage is TRBJ2-7, with a weak D call TRBD1 (5 bases). Germline V gives CDR1 PRHDT, CDR2 FYEKMQ (reference sequence). This CDR3 spans 14 amino acids. Trimming left V 5 bases short and J 2 bases short, with 13 bases between. Written as DNA, the CDR3 is TGTGCCAGCAGCCCGAGGACACTGGCCTACGAGCAGTACTTC. As protein: CASSPRTLAYEQYF.

This rearrangement joins TRBV29-1 to TRBJ2-1, with 7 positions matching TRBD1. CDR1 and CDR2 (germline): SQVTM, ANQGSEA. The CDR3 is made up of 14 amino acids. Trimming cost V 6 bases and J 9 bases; bases outside gene matches: 14. CDR3 protein: CSVAGTAISVEQFF. CDR3 in DNA: TGCAGCGTGGCCGGGACAGCCATCTCTGTTGAGCAGTTCTTC.

The CDR3 DNA sequence: TGTGCCAGCAGCTTCCGGGGGCTCGGTGAGCAGTTCTTC. It codes for CASSFRGLGEQFF. The V gene is TRBV7-9, the J gene TRBJ2-1; the D gene could be TRBD1 or TRBD2 (6 bases each). CDR3 size: 13 residues. From germline, CDR1 is SEHNR and CDR2 FQNEAQ (reference sequence). Trimming removed 3 bases from V and 9 bases from J, with 12 bases in between.

This clonotype was seen a handful of times. The chain couples TRBV28 to TRBJ2-7; 11 positions match TRBD2. CDR3 length equals 15 residues. V dropped 6 bases and J dropped 1; count of bases not matched to a gene: 5. CDR1 is MDHEN, CDR2 SYDVKM, per germline. In nucleotides, the CDR3 is TGTGCCAGCAGAAATAGCGGGGGGGGGTCCTACGAGCAGTACTTC. It codes for CASRNSGGGSYEQYF.

Ten or more counts support this clonotype. The chain uses TRBV7-2 and TRBJ2-7, with D uncertain. The length of the CDR3 is 14 residues. V lost 1 base, J lost 5 bases, and 12 bases lay in between. Germline CDR1 and CDR2: SGHTA and FQGNSA. Written as DNA, the CDR3 is TGTGCCAGCAGCTTAGACCTTAGTGGGCACGAGCAGTACTTC. Residues: CASSLDLSGHEQYF.

In its sample, this clonotype was seen a few times. The chain combines TRBV6-1 with TRBJ2-5; D might be TRBD2 (6 bases). This CDR3 is built from 15 residues. The V gene lost 1 base and the J gene lost 5 bases, with 14 bases spanning the gap. CDR1 is MNHNS and CDR2 is SASEGT in the germline V gene. This CDR3 reads CASSEDPSAGETQYF. Written as DNA, the CDR3 is TGTGCCAGCAGTGAAGACCCTAGCGCCGGGGAGACCCAGTACTTC.

CDR3 in amino acids: CSADKTGGNNEQFF. The CDR3 bases are TGCAGTGCGGACAAGACGGGGGGAAACAATGAGCAGTTCTTC. The J gene is TRBJ2-1, the V gene TRBV20-1; 7 bases agree with TRBD2. Germline V gene lookup returns CDR1 DFQATT and CDR2 SNEGSKA (reference sequence). V dropped 6 bases and J dropped 5; count of bases not matched to a gene: 10. The CDR3 has 14 residues.

The chain employs TRBV7-9 and TRBJ1-4, with D maybe TRBD1 (6 bases). The CDR3 spans 13 residues. CDR1 is SEHNR and CDR2 is FQNEAQ in the germline V gene (reference sequence). The ends were cut back, 5 bases at V and 5 bases at J, with 9 bases in the middle. For the CDR3, the DNA is TGTGCCAGCAGCAATGGACAGAATGAAAAACTGTTTTTT. It specifies CASSNGQNEKLFF.

This clonotype was observed a handful of times. V gene TRBV6-2 or TRBV6-3 combines with J gene TRBJ1-2; 10 nucleotides align to TRBD1. The CDR3 totals 15 residues. CDR1 MNHEY and CDR2 SVGEGT come from the germline V gene. V shed 5 bases and J 5 bases; nucleotides not matched to a gene: 8. In DNA, the CDR3 is TGTGCCAGCAGTCTACGGACAGGGGGTGGATATGGCTACACCTTC. This encodes CASSLRTGGGYGYTF.

This clonotype was recorded a few times. The genes are TRBV12-3 or TRBV12-4 and TRBJ1-5, with 7 bases that match TRBD1. The CDR3 has 16 residues. Trimming took 5 bases from V and 1 from J; bases not matched to a gene: 8. CDR3 amino acids: CASSTRTGGSNQPQHF. For the CDR3, the DNA is TGTGCCAGCAGTACCCGGACAGGAGGAAGCAATCAGCCCCAGCATTTT.

Worth noting for this clonotype: One base away lies a much larger clone, so this may be a sequencing read error. The V gene is TRBV4-2, the J gene TRBJ1-4; tentatively, D is TRBD1 (5 bases). CDR3 size: 16 residues. V lost 1 base, J lost 4 bases, and 13 bases lay in between. Per germline, CDR1 LGHNA and CDR2 YNFKEQ. The CDR3 bases are TGTGCCAGCAGCCAAGGAGAGGGGACCTTTAATGAAAAACTGTTTTTT. As protein: CASSQGEGTFNEKLFF.

The V and J genes are TRBV5-4 and TRBJ1-2; TRBD1 matches 7 bases. Trimming took 1 base from V and 4 from J; bases not matched to a gene: 4. The CDR3 is made up of 14 amino acids. Germline CDR1 reads SGHNT; CDR2 reads YYREEE (reference sequence). The CDR3 bases are TGTGCCAGCAGCTTGAGGGGGCAGTCCTATGGCTACACCTTC. Translated, it gives CASSLRGQSYGYTF.

This clonotype was observed a few times. V and J are TRBV12-3 or TRBV12-4 and TRBJ2-3, with D tentatively TRBD1 (6 bases). The V end lost 6 bases, the J end lost 2 bases, and 15 bases lay between the germline ends. There are 15 residues in the CDR3. In nucleotides, the CDR3 is TGTGCCAGCAGACTCTTAGGGGGTTTCACAGATACGCAGTATTTT. Protein: CASRLLGGFTDTQYF.

V is TRBV19 and J is TRBJ1-1; weak D call: TRBD1 (5 bases). Trimming removed 3 bases at V and 1 base at J, with 9 bases between. Germline CDR1 is LNHDA and CDR2 is SQIVND (reference sequence). The CDR3 is 14 residues long. For the CDR3, the DNA is TGTGCCAGTAGTATCTGGCAGGGGAACACTGAAGCTTTCTTT. As protein: CASSIWQGNTEAFF.

The J gene is TRBJ1-2, the V gene TRBV29-1, with a tentative D call TRBD1 (5 bases). V shed 1 base and J shed 6 bases, with 9 bases lying between them. The CDR3 consists of 12 residues. In germline, CDR1 is SQVTM, CDR2 ANQGSEA. CDR3 region: CSVEVGPDGYTF. Written as DNA, the CDR3 is TGCAGCGTTGAAGTGGGACCAGATGGCTACACCTTC.

The V call is TRBV18, the J call TRBJ2-7; D possibly corresponds to TRBD1 (5 bases). The CDR3 contains 13 residues. The ends were cut back, 3 bases at V and 5 bases at J, with 11 bases in the middle. CDR1 KGHSH and CDR2 LQKENI come from the germline V gene. The CDR3 loop is CASSPTDNDEQYF. The CDR3 DNA sequence: TGTGCCAGCTCACCTACGGACAACGACGAGCAGTACTTC.

V is TRBV12-3 or TRBV12-4 and J is TRBJ1-1, with D tentatively TRBD1 (6 bases). V lost 5 bases to trimming and J lost 3 bases, with 19 bases between them. This CDR3 has 16 amino acids. CDR3: CASSPISRGSDTEAFF. CDR3 in DNA: TGTGCCAGCAGTCCTATCAGCAGGGGATCTGACACTGAAGCTTTCTTT.

The table lists this clonotype with a few counts. The rearrangement uses TRBV20-1 and TRBJ2-7; no firm D call. CDR3 length equals 15 residues. Germline V gene lookup returns CDR1 DFQATT and CDR2 SNEGSKA (reference sequence). Trimming removed 3 bases at V and 1 base at J, with 16 bases between. CDR3 protein: CSARDIDHGSYEQYF. In DNA form, the CDR3 reads TGCAGTGCTAGGGATATCGACCACGGTTCCTACGAGCAGTACTTC.